What follows describes a single T cell receptor beta chain. As yet, its antigen is unknown. V was clipped by 5 bases and J by 1 base, with 15 bases between them. This CDR3 region has 15 residues. Germline loops: CDR1 SGHRS, CDR2 YFSETQ. This entry belongs to a study of shared clonotypes between healthy human individuals. Study processing details: Junction-only sequences without quality scores were provided by ImmunoSEQ, so filtering was different. The repertoire was sequenced with immunoSEQ multiplex PCR; TCRdb's copy has only in-frame clones and lacks some. Clone size and V and J calls were adopted from that table, with D and trimming inferred from the DNA. The table has some 2.4 million clones, 80% to 95% seen once. Overall study results and limits: Estimated clonotype richness was generally higher in naive than memory subsets. Investigators collected only blood, and repertoires in tissues likely differ. The diversity represented, both genetic and in exposure history, was limited by few donors.

The sequence was collected from a man aged 18 to 35 in good health. Some clones in this sample may be carry-over from other donors' samples. This chain joins TRBV5-1 and TRBJ1-1; D remains unclear. Sequences were obtained from naive CD4+ T cells from PBMCs. As to subset: CD45RA+ positively selected. CDR3: CASRIGTTRNTEAFF. Written as DNA, the CDR3 is TGCGCCAGCAGAATCGGCACTACCAGGAACACTGAAGCTTTCTTT. Combining the CDR3 with reference TRBV5-1 and TRBJ1-1 gives the whole variable domain KAGVTQTPRYLIKTRGQQVTLSCSPISGHRSVSWYQQTPGQGLQFLFEYFSETQRNKGNFPGRFSGRQFSNSRSEMNVSTLELGDSALYLCASRIGTTRNTEAFFGQGTRLTVV.